Sequencing of this T cell receptor (beta chain) was carried out in a study of blood T cell repertoires in COVID-19 (dated by TCRdb to 2018 to 2021). Describing the broader study: Samples covering the acute and convalescent phases of COVID-19 were provided by collaborators in the United States, Italy and Spain. The material from the prospective study consisted of cDNA or gDNA derived from T cells, B-cell-depleted T cells, or PBMCs. Deeply sampled blood TCRbeta repertoires from subjects exposed to, actively infected with, or recovered from COVID-19 were included in the dataset. The repertoires were made available in a free public database intended to serve as a resource for research on the immune response to SARS-CoV-2. Samples came from the ongoing ImmuneRACE study (first 160 participants) plus 1,254 subjects from 6 global collaborators. Nearly every sample came with metadata listing a de-identified subject ID, COVID-19 status, age in years and sex. Where available, HLA class I and class II types were taken from metadata supplied by the sample provider and were not determined by assay-based typing.

Regarding this clone: Which antigen it targets is not known. There are no base qualities to consult, and no much larger clone falls within one base.

TCRbeta CDR3 regions were amplified from genomic DNA by means of the immunoSEQ Assay, a bias-controlled multiplex PCR. For the original study's pipeline: Within the assay, amplification of reference gene primers was used to estimate how many nucleated cells each sample contained. Sequence reads were collapsed and filtered to measure the absolute abundance of every unique TCRbeta CDR3 rearrangement. For each sample, productive Simpson clonality was calculated by taking the square root of Simpson's diversity index across productive rearrangements. TCRdb mirrors the immuneACCESS table, restricted to in-frame sequences. Some clones are absent from its copies; in checked studies, under half trace to an unresolved V gene, and the reason for the others is unknown. V and J calls and clone size come straight from that table; D and trimming were deduced from the DNA. In this sample the table shows 52,000 or so clones, more than 85% of which occur a single time. The leading ten clones occupy around 4.2% of the sample.

Each collaborating institution followed its own protocols to collect whole blood in K2EDTA tubes. Collaborator samples were shipped for TCRbeta analysis as frozen whole blood, isolated PBMCs, or DNA extracted from either sample type. The CDR3 contains 17 residues, cysteine and phenylalanine counted. Of all the DNA, just the CDR3 is kept, 51 bases in frame from base 1. The germline V gene (reference sequence) specifies MNHEY as CDR1 and SMNVEV as CDR2. The junction shows trimming of 3 bases on V and 2 bases on J, plus 14 bases between the germline ends. The paper's findings and limits, for the study overall: The amount of clinical and demographic metadata varied by source and participant and was provided uncurated.

This receptor was identified in a man aged 50 to 60 with acute or convalescent COVID-19. Sequences were obtained from peripheral blood. The rearranged chain carries TRBV27 and TRBJ2-6; too little of a D gene remains to name it. The CDR3 corresponds to CASSFSSYFAGANVLTF. The DNA sequence reads TGTGCCAGCAGTTTCTCGTCTTATTTCGCTGGGGCCAACGTCCTGACTTTC.